The 30 T cell receptor beta chains below come from one sample, sequenced in a study of Graves' ophthalmopathy and Graves' hyperthyroidism. The authors amplified TCR beta CDR3 regions from RNA transcripts. Following a first-round RT-PCR that used HTBI primers, a second-round multiplex PCR was carried out. TCRdb called the multiplex PCR reads again in MiXCR, with one record for every CDR3 protein. Of under 800,000 distinct CDR3 sequences in the sample, roughly 20% were seen once. Sequencing used peripheral blood. These TCRs come from a woman between 18 and 30 years old with stable Graves' hyperthyroidism. Some clones in this sample may be carry-over from other donors' samples.

The CDR3 loop is CAISESGGFYGYTF. The CDR3 coding sequence is TGTGCCATCAGTGAATCAGGAGGGTTCTATGGCTACACCTTC. The rearrangement links TRBV10-3 to TRBJ1-2, with D uncertain. This CDR3 comprises 14 residues. The V end lost 3 bases, the J end lost 4 bases, and 12 bases lay between the germline ends. Germline CDR1 and CDR2: ENHRY and SYGVKD.

This chain connects TRBV7-2 to TRBJ2-7, with a weak D call TRBD2 (6 bases). Trimming pared 1 base from V and 2 bases from J, leaving 9 bases between. The germline gives CDR1 SGHTA, CDR2 FQGNSA. This CDR3 region has 14 residues. CDR3 DNA: TGTGCCAGCAGCTTAGGGGAGGTTGCCTACGAGCAGTACTTC. Its protein product is CASSLGEVAYEQYF.

This clonotype was seen more than once but under ten times. The CDR3 loop is CASSESRDRGLETQYF. CDR3 DNA: TGTGCCAGCAGTGAATCCCGGGACAGGGGGCTGGAGACCCAGTACTTC. V is TRBV25-1 and J is TRBJ2-5, with 12 bases lining up with TRBD1. The trim removed 1 base at V and 5 bases at J, leaving 5 bases unmatched. The CDR3 is made up of 16 amino acids. Per the germline V gene, CDR1 is MGHDK and CDR2 is SYGVNS.

The chain carries TRBV12-3 or TRBV12-4 and TRBJ1-2; no definite D call. This CDR3 contains 13 residues. The V gene lost 10 bases and the J gene lost 4 bases, with 16 bases spanning the gap. The CDR3 coding sequence is TGTGCCACCGTTGGCGGCAGCATCTATGGCTACACCTTC. Its translation: CATVGGSIYGYTF.

This clonotype was counted many times. The CDR3 bases are TGTGCCAGTAGCGTCGGGCAGACCCAGTACTTC. Its translation is CASSVGQTQYF. The chain recombines TRBV19 with TRBJ2-5, with unresolved D. Trimming left V 6 bases short and J 6 bases short, with 8 bases between. Per germline, CDR1 LNHDA and CDR2 SQIVND (reference sequence). This CDR3 is 11 amino acids long. Together with reference TRBV19 and TRBJ2-5, the CDR3 gives the full variable domain: DGGITQSPKYLFRKEGQNVTLSCEQNLNHDAMYWYRQDPGQGLRLIYYSQIVNDFQKGDIAEGYSVSREKKESFPLTVTSAQKNPTAFYLCASSVGQTQYFGPGTRLLVL.

Many counts were recorded for this clonotype. The genes are TRBV27 and TRBJ1-1; TRBD1 might be the D (5 bases). There are 12 residues in the CDR3. V shed 9 bases and J shed 4 bases, with 12 bases lying between them. In germline, CDR1 is MNHEY, CDR2 SMNVEV (reference sequence). The CDR3 spells CASEGVGTEAFF. The CDR3 DNA sequence: TGTGCCAGTGAAGGGGTCGGCACTGAAGCTTTCTTT.

This clonotype was observed many times. This chain uses TRBV2 with TRBJ1-2; D is ambiguous. Germline V gives CDR1 SNHLY, CDR2 FYNNEI. The CDR3 contains 11 residues. With 6 bases removed from V and 7 bases from J, the gap between germline ends came to 9 bases. CDR3 residues: CASRREAGYTF. The CDR3 bases are TGTGCCAGCAGACGGGAAGCTGGCTACACCTTC. Full variable domain (remainder filled in from reference TRBV2 and TRBJ1-2): EPEVTQTPSHQVTQMGQEVILRCVPISNHLYFYWYRQILGQKVEFLVSFYNNEISEKSEIFDDQFSVERPDGSNFTLKIRSTKLEDSAMYFCASRREAGYTFGSGTRLTVV.

This clonotype has ten or more counts. For the CDR3, the DNA is TGTGCCACTCACGGACAGGTGGCTAACTATGGCTACACCTTC. It codes for CATHGQVANYGYTF. The V gene is TRBV2, the J gene TRBJ1-2; TRBD1 aligns across 7 bases. V lost 10 bases, J lost 0 bases, and 8 bases stayed unmatched. The CDR3 spans 14 residues. CDR1 SNHLY and CDR2 FYNNEI come from the germline V gene.

Only a few counts were recorded for this clonotype. The V call is TRBV5-1, the J call TRBJ1-1; maybe TRBD1 (5 bases). This CDR3 has 14 amino acids. V was pared by 2 bases and J by 5 bases, with 13 bases between. Germline loops: CDR1 SGHRS, CDR2 YFSETQ. The CDR3 region is CASSFTGEGTEAFF. For the CDR3, the DNA is TGCGCCAGCAGCTTTACGGGGGAAGGGACTGAAGCTTTCTTT.

The sample holds many counts of this clonotype. J is TRBJ2-1 and V is TRBV2; D remains ambiguous. Per germline, CDR1 SNHLY and CDR2 FYNNEI. Trimming shortened V by 4 bases and J by 7 bases, and 11 bases separated the two germline ends. This CDR3 spans 13 amino acids. The CDR3 DNA sequence: TGTGCCAGCAGTGGGCTAGACGGTAATGAGCAGTTCTTC. This sequence encodes CASSGLDGNEQFF.

The rearrangement links TRBV2 to TRBJ2-7; 7 nucleotides agree with TRBD2. Germline-derived CDR1 and CDR2 are SNHLY and FYNNEI. V lost 4 bases to trimming and J lost 3 bases; unmatched junction nucleotides: 6. The CDR3 runs to 14 residues. The CDR3 protein is CASSGGSNDYEQYF. Written as DNA, the CDR3 is TGTGCCAGCAGTGGCGGGAGTAATGACTACGAGCAGTACTTC. Drawing the rest from reference TRBV2 and TRBJ2-7, the complete variable domain is EPEVTQTPSHQVTQMGQEVILRCVPISNHLYFYWYRQILGQKVEFLVSFYNNEISEKSEIFDDQFSVERPDGSNFTLKIRSTKLEDSAMYFCASSGGSNDYEQYFGPGTRLTVT.

In its sample, this clonotype was seen many times. The chain recombines TRBV10-1 with TRBJ1-5; 7 bases map to TRBD1. The trim removed 8 bases at V and 5 bases at J, leaving 6 bases unmatched. This CDR3 is 13 amino acids long. Looked up from germline, CDR1 is WNHNN and CDR2 is SYGVQD (reference sequence). The DNA for the CDR3 is TGCGCCAGCGACAGGGCCCAGCATCAGCCCCAGCATTTT. Translated, it gives CASDRAQHQPQHF.

There are a few counts of this clonotype. The chain combines TRBV6-5 with TRBJ2-5; possibly TRBD1 or TRBD2 for D (6 bases each). The CDR3 is 15 amino acids. The ends were cut back, 7 bases at V and 0 bases at J, with 15 bases in the middle. The germline V gene has CDR1 MNHEY and CDR2 SVGAGI. The CDR3 reads CASTYGGGNQETQYF. Here the CDR3 DNA reads TGTGCCAGCACTTATGGAGGGGGGAACCAAGAGACCCAGTACTTC.

The chain recombines TRBV5-1 with TRBJ1-3, with 7 nucleotides matching TRBD1. The CDR3 is 15 residues long. J lost 1 base, V lost 0 bases, and 1 base had no gene match. Germline CDR1 reads SGHRS; CDR2 reads YFSETQ. CDR3 sequence: CASSLETGSGNTIYF. The CDR3 bases are TGCGCCAGCAGCTTGGAGACAGGGTCTGGAAACACCATATATTTT.

This clonotype was seen ten or more times. This chain links TRBV10-3 with TRBJ2-5; the D gene is possibly TRBD2 (6 bases). Germline CDR1 is ENHRY and CDR2 is SYGVKD. This CDR3 has 15 amino acids. V lost 7 bases and J 2 bases, leaving 17 bases between the germline ends. CDR3 sequence: CAIKGQGSGQETQYF. Written as DNA, the CDR3 is TGTGCCATCAAGGGCCAGGGTAGCGGACAAGAGACCCAGTACTTC.

This clonotype was detected many times. The chain is built from TRBV24-1 and TRBJ2-4, with 8 bases matching TRBD1. This CDR3 region has 15 residues. The J segment lost 4 bases and the V segment lost 4 bases, leaving 5 bases of the junction unmatched. Germline CDR1 KGHDR, CDR2 SFDVKD. The CDR3 sequence: CATSEGGQEKNIQYF. The CDR3 nucleotides read TGTGCCACCAGTGAAGGGGGACAGGAAAAAAACATTCAGTACTTC.

This clonotype was counted at least ten times. For the CDR3, the DNA is TGTGCCAGCAGCCGGGGGACTTTCGAACGGGCTGAAGCTTTCTTT. The encoded protein is CASSRGTFERAEAFF. J is TRBJ1-1 and V is TRBV3-1; D might be TRBD1 (5 bases). This CDR3 contains 15 residues. CDR1 is LGHDT, CDR2 YNNKEL, per germline (reference sequence). V lost 4 bases, J lost 6 bases, and 18 bases lay in between.

Concerning this clonotype: Being one base from a much bigger clone, this may be a read error. The chain is built from TRBV12-3 or TRBV12-4 and TRBJ2-5; possibly TRBD1 or TRBD2 for D (5 bases each). CDR3 length equals 12 residues. The CDR3 here is CASSRDQETKYF. The CDR3 coding sequence is TGTGCCAGCAGTCGGGACCAAGAGACCAAGTACTTC.

This clonotype has ten or more counts. The germline gene is not matched at one end of the junction; a read error may be the cause. This rearrangement joins TRBV11-1 to TRBJ2-7; maybe TRBD1 (6 bases). The CDR3 extends over 17 amino acids. Germline-derived CDR1 and CDR2 are SGHAT and FQDESV (reference sequence). CDR3 region: CASSLATPGHYTYEQYF. DNA for the CDR3: TGTGCCAGCAGCCTAGCCACCCCGGGACACTACACCTACGAGCAGTACTTC. Variable domain in full (rest from reference TRBV11-1 and TRBJ2-7): EAEVAQSPRYKITEKSQAVAFWCDPISGHATLYWYRQILGQGPELLVQFQDESVVDDSQLPKDRFSAERLKGVDSTLKIQPAELGDSAMYLCASSLATPGHYTYEQYFGPGTRLTVT.

This clonotype occurred many times. The V gene is TRBV12-3 or TRBV12-4, the J gene TRBJ2-7; a weak D match, TRBD1 (6 bases). This CDR3 has 16 amino acids. V lost 1 base and J 3 bases, leaving 16 bases between the germline ends. The CDR3 loop is CASSLGAGLRGYEQYF. CDR3 nucleotide sequence: TGTGCCAGCAGTTTAGGGGCAGGGCTCAGGGGCTACGAGCAGTACTTC.

This clonotype was found many times. In nucleotides, the CDR3 is TGTGCCAGCAGTGAGTGGTGGGACGCAATAAATCAGCCCCAGCATTTT. Its protein product is CASSEWWDAINQPQHF. The rearrangement links TRBV6-1 to TRBJ1-5, with TRBD1 as a possible D gene (5 bases). The CDR3 contains 16 residues. V gave up 3 bases and J gave up 4 bases, with 16 bases separating them. The V gene's germline CDR1 is MNHNS and CDR2 SASEGT.

The table lists this clonotype with many counts. The chain uses TRBV4-2 and TRBJ1-1, with D unresolved. Germline V gives CDR1 LGHNA, CDR2 YNFKEQ. The CDR3 spans 15 residues. The V gene lost 1 base and the J gene lost 0 bases, with 9 bases spanning the gap. In DNA form, the CDR3 reads TGTGCCAGCAGCCAAGCTACCGGCATGAACACTGAAGCTTTCTTT. Protein product: CASSQATGMNTEAFF.

This clonotype has just one count. This clone may be a read error of a much larger clone one base away. The missing conserved phenylalanine or tryptophan at the end of this CDR3 makes a read error likely. This chain connects TRBV30 to TRBJ2-2; D unclear. This CDR3 has 13 residues. With 1 base removed from V and 6 bases from J, the gap between germline ends came to 9 bases. CDR1 GTSNPN and CDR2 SVGIG come from the germline V gene (reference sequence). CDR3 amino acids: CAWSGSVSGELFL. Written as DNA, the CDR3 is TGTGCCTGGAGTGGTTCGGTCTCCGGGGAGCTGTTTTTG.

This clonotype occurred a few times. The chain employs TRBV20-1 and TRBJ2-1, with 11 bases aligning to TRBD2. This CDR3 region has 16 residues. Germline lookup yields CDR1 DFQATT and CDR2 SNEGSKA (reference sequence). After removal of 0 bases from V and 7 bases from J, the junction contained 8 bases not matched to a gene. CDR3 residues: CSARDWLAGGINEQFF. The CDR3 DNA reads as TGCAGTGCTAGAGATTGGCTAGCGGGAGGAATAAATGAGCAGTTCTTC.

This clonotype was counted ten times or more. This chain links TRBV2 with TRBJ1-1; D ambiguous. V was shortened by 10 bases and J by 1 base, with 10 bases between the two germline ends. Per the germline V gene, CDR1 is SNHLY and CDR2 is FYNNEI. The CDR3 loop spans 12 amino acids. The CDR3 DNA follows: TGTGCCACCTCGGCCCCGAACACTGAAGCTTTCTTT. The encoded protein is CATSAPNTEAFF.

This clonotype was counted a few times. The rearrangement links TRBV12-3 or TRBV12-4 to TRBJ1-1, with D perhaps matching TRBD1 (6 bases). V lost 6 bases to trimming and J lost 5 bases, with 13 bases between them. The CDR3 is 13 residues long. CDR3 DNA: TGTGCCAGCAGGACAGGTACGGGGACTGAAGCTTTCTTT. It codes for CASRTGTGTEAFF.

Ten or more counts support this clonotype. The chain links TRBV20-1 to TRBJ2-5, with 8 bases that match TRBD2. J lost 5 bases, V lost 6 bases, and 14 bases had no gene match. This CDR3 has 15 residues. Germline V gene lookup returns CDR1 DFQATT and CDR2 SNEGSKA (reference sequence). The CDR3 protein is CSAENLRGGRETQYF. For the CDR3, the DNA is TGCAGTGCCGAAAACCTCCGGGGGGGTCGGGAGACCCAGTACTTC.

J is TRBJ2-5 and V is TRBV11-2, with a tentative D call TRBD1 (6 bases). CDR3 length equals 17 residues. V was pared by 4 bases and J by 5 bases, with 23 bases between. Germline V gene sequence: CDR1 SGHAT, CDR2 FQNNGV. CDR3 protein: CASSSNAPGGGAETQYF. CDR3 in DNA: TGTGCCAGCAGCTCAAACGCCCCGGGTGGGGGCGCGGAGACCCAGTACTTC.

The table lists this clonotype with many counts. The DNA for the CDR3 is TGTGCCAGCAGTCCTAGGGACAGGGGGCTTTGGAACACTGAAGCTTTCTTT. Its translation is CASSPRDRGLWNTEAFF. The V call is TRBV28, the J call TRBJ1-1; 12 bases are a match to TRBD1. CDR1 is MDHEN, CDR2 SYDVKM, per germline. V was pared by 5 bases and J by 1 base, with 8 bases of the junction left unmatched. CDR3 length: 17 amino acids.

This clonotype was seen repeatedly, ten times or more. The gene calls are TRBV20-1 and TRBJ1-1; tentatively, D is TRBD1 (6 bases). This CDR3 spans 12 amino acids. The germline CDR1 and CDR2 sequences are DFQATT and SNEGSKA (reference sequence). V was shortened by 6 bases and J by 3 bases, with 11 bases between the two germline ends. CDR3 nucleotide sequence: TGCAGTGCCCTAACAGGGTACACTGAAGCTTTCTTT. This translates into CSALTGYTEAFF.